The rows below give T cell receptor beta chains drawn from one sample of a study of human thymus T cells. Clones were sequenced by immunoSEQ multiplex PCR, and TCRdb holds only the in-frame ones, with some missing. The sample consists of 46,000 or so clones, more than 85% of them appearing once. The sequenced material came from blood. These receptors were collected from a girl in the first two years of life with a congenital heart defect but otherwise immunologically healthy. Each CDR3 is given with its conserved first and last residue. Fields, in order: clone size, V gene, CDR3 protein. Clone size is given for some rows only: seen once, a few or many times, or a class if the clone is expanded.

abundance: NA; v_gene: TRBV15; CDR3aa: CATSRQGWDGYTF
abundance: NA; v_gene: TRBV7-9; CDR3aa: CASSLDENYGYTF
abundance: NA; v_gene: TRBV19; CDR3aa: CASSSAGSHNEQFF
abundance: NA; v_gene: TRBV7-2; CDR3aa: CASSLGRQGWARNEKLFF
abundance: NA; v_gene: TRBV6-6; CDR3aa: CASSYPGQGGYTF
abundance: NA; v_gene: TRBV6-1; CDR3aa: CASSDPLAGGPEQYF
abundance: NA; v_gene: TRBV10-2; CDR3aa: CASSHLTSGRGNEQFF
abundance: NA; v_gene: TRBV2; CDR3aa: CASSEAQGDYNSPLHF
abundance: NA; v_gene: TRBV11-2; CDR3aa: CASRDRNRGPYGYTF
abundance: NA; v_gene: TRBV9; CDR3aa: CASSVGLSRTDTQYF
abundance: once; v_gene: TRBV5-6; CDR3aa: CASSLGSFNYGYTF
abundance: NA; v_gene: TRBV4-1; CDR3aa: CASSQAGISNQPQHF